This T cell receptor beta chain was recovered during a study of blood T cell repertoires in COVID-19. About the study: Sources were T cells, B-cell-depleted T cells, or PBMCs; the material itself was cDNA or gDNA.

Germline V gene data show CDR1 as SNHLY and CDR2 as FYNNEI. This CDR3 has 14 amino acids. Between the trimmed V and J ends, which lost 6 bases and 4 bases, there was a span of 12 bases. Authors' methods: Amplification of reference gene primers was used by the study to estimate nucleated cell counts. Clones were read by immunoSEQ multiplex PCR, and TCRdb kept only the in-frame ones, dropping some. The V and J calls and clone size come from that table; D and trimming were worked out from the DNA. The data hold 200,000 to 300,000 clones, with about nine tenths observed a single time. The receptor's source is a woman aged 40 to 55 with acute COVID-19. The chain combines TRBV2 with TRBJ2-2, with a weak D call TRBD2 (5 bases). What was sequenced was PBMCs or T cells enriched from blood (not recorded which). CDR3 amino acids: CASRSDAGTGELFF. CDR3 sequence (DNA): TGTGCCAGCAGGAGTGACGCGGGCACCGGGGAGCTGTTTTTT.